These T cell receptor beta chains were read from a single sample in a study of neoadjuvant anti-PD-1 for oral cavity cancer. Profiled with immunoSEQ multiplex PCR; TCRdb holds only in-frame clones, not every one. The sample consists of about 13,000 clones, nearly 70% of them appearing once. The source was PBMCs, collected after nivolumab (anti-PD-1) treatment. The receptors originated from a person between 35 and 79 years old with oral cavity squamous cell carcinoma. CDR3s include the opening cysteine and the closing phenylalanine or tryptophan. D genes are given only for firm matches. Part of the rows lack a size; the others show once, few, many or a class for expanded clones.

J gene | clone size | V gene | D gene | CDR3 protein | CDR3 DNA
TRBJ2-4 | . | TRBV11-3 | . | CASSPNMGTGLIAKNIQYF | TGTGCCAGCAGCCCAAACATGGGTACAGGTTTGATAGCCAAAAACATTCAGTACTTC
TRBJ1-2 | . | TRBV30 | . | CAWSKGLPTNGYTF | TGTGCCTGGAGTAAGGGACTCCCAACTAATGGCTACACCTTC
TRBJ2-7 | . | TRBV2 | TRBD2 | CASSEYGGLYEQYF | TGTGCCAGCAGTGAATACGGGGGGTTATACGAGCAGTACTTC
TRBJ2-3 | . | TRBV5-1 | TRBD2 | CASSLRTSGDTDTQYF | TGCGCCAGCAGCTTACGGACTAGCGGGGACACAGATACGCAGTATTTT
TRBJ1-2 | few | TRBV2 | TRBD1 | CASTSGQGLEGYTF | TGTGCCAGCACTAGCGGACAGGGACTTGAAGGCTACACCTTC
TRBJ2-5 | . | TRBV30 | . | CAWMGVSETQYF | TGTGCCTGGATGGGGGTTTCGGAGACCCAGTACTTC
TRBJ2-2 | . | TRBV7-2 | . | CASSLKGDTGELFF | TGTGCCAGCAGCTTAAAAGGGGACACCGGGGAGCTGTTTTTT
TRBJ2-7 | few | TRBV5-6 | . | CASSSGKGDAGSLRAVKYF | TGTGCCAGCAGCTCGGGAAAAGGGGATGCCGGATCGCTACGAGCAGTTAAGTACTTC
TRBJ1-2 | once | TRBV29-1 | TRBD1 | CSVEEAQGIGGYTF | TGCAGCGTTGAAGAGGCACAGGGGATAGGTGGCTACACCTTC
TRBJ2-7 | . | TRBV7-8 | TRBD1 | CASSLSSGGAEQYF | TGTGCCAGCAGCCTGTCCTCAGGGGGCGCCGAGCAGTACTTC
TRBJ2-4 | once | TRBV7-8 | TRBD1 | CASSYTGDLSSQNIQYF | TGTGCCAGCAGCTACACAGGGGACCTCTCCTCCCAAAACATTCAGTACTTC
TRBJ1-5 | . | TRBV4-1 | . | CASSQEGGASNQPQHF | TGCGCCAGCAGCCAAGAGGGAGGGGCTAGCAATCAGCCCCAGCATTTT
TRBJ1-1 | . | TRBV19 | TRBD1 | CASSRQGVFTEAFF | TGTGCCAGTAGTAGACAGGGAGTGTTCACTGAAGCTTTCTTT
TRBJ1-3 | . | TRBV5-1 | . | CASSLGTADSGNTIYF | TGCGCCAGCAGCTTGGGGACAGCCGACTCTGGAAACACCATATATTTT
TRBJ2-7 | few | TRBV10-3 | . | CAISEGTSSYEQYF | TGTGCCATCAGTGAGGGGACAAGCTCCTACGAGCAGTACTTC
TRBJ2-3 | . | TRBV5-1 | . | CASSADTDTQYF | TGCGCCAGCAGCGCCGACACAGATACGCAGTATTTT
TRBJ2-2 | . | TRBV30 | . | CAQSRANTGELFF | TGTGCCCAAAGTAGAGCAAACACCGGGGAGCTGTTTTTT
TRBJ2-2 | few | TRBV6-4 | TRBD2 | CASSESLAGGSTGELFF | TGTGCCAGCAGTGAATCACTAGCGGGAGGATCAACCGGGGAGCTGTTTTTT
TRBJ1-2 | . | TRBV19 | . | CASSIITANNYGYTF | TGTGCCAGTAGTATAATAACAGCGAACAACTATGGCTACACCTTC
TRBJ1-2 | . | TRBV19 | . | CASSMVDWNYGYTF | TGTGCCAGTAGTATGGTCGACTGGAACTATGGCTACACCTTC
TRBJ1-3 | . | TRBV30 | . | CAWSPWDISGNTIYF | TGTGCCTGGAGCCCCTGGGACATCTCTGGAAACACCATATATTTT
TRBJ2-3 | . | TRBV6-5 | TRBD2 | CASTPGLAADTQYF | TGTGCCAGCACCCCGGGACTAGCGGCAGATACGCAGTATTTT
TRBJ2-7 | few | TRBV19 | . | CASSIREFGEQYF | TGTGCCAGTAGTATACGGGAGTTTGGCGAGCAGTACTTC
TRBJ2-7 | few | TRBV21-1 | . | CASSKGSPGTGGPEQYF | TGTGCCAGCAGCAAAGGATCCCCCGGGACAGGGGGTCCCGAGCAGTACTTC
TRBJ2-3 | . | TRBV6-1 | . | CASSEVRGGIRYF | TGTGCCAGCAGTGAAGTTAGGGGGGGGATTAGGTATTTT
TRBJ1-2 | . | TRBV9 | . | CASSGGSNYGYTF | TGTGCCAGCAGCGGGGGATCTAACTATGGCTACACCTTC
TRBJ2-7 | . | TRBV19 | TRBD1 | CASRNTGANEQYF | TGTGCCAGTAGAAATACAGGGGCAAACGAGCAGTACTTC
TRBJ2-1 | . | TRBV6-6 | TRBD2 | CASSEVAGSYNEQFF | TGTGCCAGCAGCGAGGTAGCGGGAAGCTACAATGAGCAGTTCTTC
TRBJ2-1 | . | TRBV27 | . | CASLIYAGGDEQFF | TGTGCCAGCCTCATTTACGCTGGTGGGGATGAGCAGTTCTTC
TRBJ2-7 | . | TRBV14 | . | CASSQVGHEQYF | TGTGCCAGCAGCCAAGTCGGCCACGAGCAGTACTTC
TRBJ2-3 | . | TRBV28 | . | CASSFPNPIVDTQYF | TGTGCCAGCAGTTTCCCGAACCCTATAGTAGATACGCAGTATTTT
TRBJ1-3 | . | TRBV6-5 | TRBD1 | CASSLTGAGNTIYF | TGTGCCAGCAGTTTGACAGGGGCTGGAAACACCATATATTTT
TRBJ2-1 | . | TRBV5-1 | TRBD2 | CASSFKQLALYNEQFF | TGCGCCAGCAGCTTTAAACAACTAGCGTTATACAATGAGCAGTTCTTC